The 14 T cell receptor beta chains in this list originate from one sample, sequenced in a study of blood T cell repertoires in COVID-19. Profiled with immunoSEQ multiplex PCR; TCRdb holds only in-frame clones, not every one. Here the sample spans roughly 260,000 clones, about 87% being singletons. Material: peripheral blood. These receptors were taken from a man aged 60 to 69 who had recovered from COVID-19.

The V gene is TRBV5-6, the J gene TRBJ1-4; D is possibly TRBD1 (6 bases). The CDR3 is 16 residues long. Germline CDR1 SGHDT, CDR2 YYEEEE. With 0 bases removed from V and 0 bases from J, the gap between germline ends came to 9 bases. CDR3 in amino acids: CASSLGRGATNEKLFF. CDR3 nucleotides: TGTGCCAGCAGCTTGGGCAGGGGTGCAACTAATGAAAAACTGTTTTTT.

The chain couples TRBV19 to TRBJ2-3, with D perhaps TRBD2 (5 bases). The V and J ends lost 6 bases and 0 bases respectively, with 10 bases between them. This CDR3 comprises 14 residues. Germline CDR1 is LNHDA and CDR2 is SQIVND (reference sequence). The CDR3 here is CASRVSASTDTQYF. The CDR3 DNA is TGTGCCAGTAGAGTTAGCGCGAGCACAGATACGCAGTATTTT. Together with reference TRBV19 and TRBJ2-3, the CDR3 gives the full variable domain: DGGITQSPKYLFRKEGQNVTLSCEQNLNHDAMYWYRQDPGQGLRLIYYSQIVNDFQKGDIAEGYSVSREKKESFPLTVTSAQKNPTAFYLCASRVSASTDTQYFGPGTRLTVL.

The chain joins TRBV11-1 to TRBJ2-5; 14 bases fit TRBD2. CDR1 is SGHAT and CDR2 is FQDESV in the germline V gene (reference sequence). Trimming removed 7 bases from V and 2 bases from J; junction bases left unmatched: 3. This CDR3 comprises 15 residues. CDR3 in DNA: TGTGCCAGCACCGGGACTAGCGGGGGTCAAGAGACCCAGTACTTC. Translating it yields CASTGTSGGQETQYF.

This chain links TRBV4-2 with TRBJ1-1, with TRBD1 identical over 9 bases. CDR3 length: 14 residues. Trimming took 1 base from V and 7 from J; bases not matched to a gene: 4. Germline lookup yields CDR1 LGHNA and CDR2 YNFKEQ. CDR3 residues: CASSQGGQGGEAFF. In DNA form, the CDR3 reads TGTGCCAGCAGCCAAGGGGGACAGGGCGGTGAAGCTTTCTTT.

The chain recombines TRBV7-2 with TRBJ2-4; TRBD2 might be the D (6 bases). Germline V gene lookup returns CDR1 SGHTA and CDR2 FQGNSA. V lost 1 base and J lost 6, with 7 bases in between. This CDR3 comprises 13 residues. DNA for the CDR3: TGTGCCAGCAGCTTAGGTAGCGGAAACATTCAGTACTTC. The encoded protein is CASSLGSGNIQYF.

This chain connects TRBV7-2 to TRBJ2-3; TRBD2 is a possible D gene (5 bases). Germline V CDR1 and CDR2: SGHTA, FQGNSA. V gave up 6 bases and J gave up 2 bases, with 12 bases separating them. The CDR3 sequence is 14 residues long. The CDR3 loop is CASRLRGSTDTQYF. The CDR3 bases are TGTGCCAGCAGACTCCGGGGATCCACAGATACGCAGTATTTT.

This sequence joins TRBV27 and TRBJ1-2; TRBD1 aligns across 7 bases. Germline V gene data show CDR1 as MNHEY and CDR2 as SMNVEV (reference sequence). The CDR3 sequence is 13 residues long. Losses at the gene ends were 6 bases for V and 4 bases for J; bases not matched to a gene: 5. CDR3 DNA: TGTGCCAGCAGAACGACAGGGAGCTATGGCTACACCTTC. Its protein is CASRTTGSYGYTF.

The genes are TRBV18 and TRBJ1-4, with TRBD1 matching 8 bases. CDR3 length: 15 residues. The germline gives CDR1 KGHSH, CDR2 LQKENI. Trimming at V came to 4 bases and at J to 2 bases, leaving 3 bases not matched to a gene. The CDR3: CASSLRDRTNEKLFF. The CDR3 coding sequence is TGTGCCAGCTCACTCCGGGACAGGACTAATGAAAAACTGTTTTTT.

The DNA for the CDR3 is TGTGCCAGCAGCGTAGACCCGCAAGGAGTACTATATGGCTACACCTTC. Residues: CASSVDPQGVLYGYTF. V usage is TRBV9 and J usage is TRBJ1-2; no reliable D call. Germline CDR1 is SGDLS and CDR2 is YYNGEE. This CDR3 contains 16 residues. Trimming took 0 bases from V and 5 from J, leaving 17 bases between them. Full variable domain (rest looked up from reference TRBV9 and TRBJ1-2): DSGVTQTPKHLITATGQRVTLRCSPRSGDLSVYWYQQSLDQGLQFLIQYYNGEERAKGNILERFSAQQFPDLHSELNLSSLELGDSALYFCASSVDPQGVLYGYTFGSGTRLTVV.

The genes are TRBV6-4 and TRBJ2-4, with D possibly TRBD1 on 6 matching bases. The CDR3 spans 13 residues. V was clipped by 5 bases and J by 6 bases, with 11 bases between them. Germline V lookup: CDR1 MRHNA, CDR2 SNTAGT. CDR3 loop: CASSQGWGNIQYF. The CDR3 bases are TGTGCCAGCAGTCAGGGGTGGGGAAACATTCAGTACTTC.

This chain connects TRBV5-1 to TRBJ2-1; a possible D gene is TRBD1 (6 bases). The V and J ends lost 4 bases and 3 bases respectively, with 14 bases between them. CDR3 size: 15 residues. Looked up from germline, CDR1 is SGHRS and CDR2 is YFSETQ. CDR3 protein: CASSADIQGYNEQFF. The CDR3 DNA follows: TGCGCCAGCAGCGCGGATATACAGGGCTACAATGAGCAGTTCTTC.

The V and J genes are TRBV11-2 and TRBJ2-1; 7 positions match TRBD2. Losses at the gene ends were 1 base for V and 9 bases for J; bases not matched to a gene: 3. The CDR3 length is 13 residues. Germline V gives CDR1 SGHAT, CDR2 FQNNGV. The CDR3 DNA reads as TGTGCCAGCAGCTTAGGAACGGGGGGTGAGCAGTTCTTC. This codes for CASSLGTGGEQFF.

The chain combines TRBV2 with TRBJ1-2; 7 bases match TRBD1. The V and J ends lost 9 bases and 2 bases, in that order; junction bases with no gene match: 6. Germline V gene data show CDR1 as SNHLY and CDR2 as FYNNEI. This CDR3 region has 13 residues. The CDR3 DNA is TGTGCCAGACTAGACAGGGCCAACTATGGCTACACCTTC. Protein product: CARLDRANYGYTF. Together with reference TRBV2 and TRBJ1-2, the CDR3 gives the full variable domain: EPEVTQTPSHQVTQMGQEVILRCVPISNHLYFYWYRQILGQKVEFLVSFYNNEISEKSEIFDDQFSVERPDGSNFTLKIRSTKLEDSAMYFCARLDRANYGYTFGSGTRLTVV.

As to this clone: The identical CDR3 is also encoded by other nucleotide sequences in the sample. The chain is built from TRBV2 and TRBJ1-6, with D possibly being TRBD1 (6 bases). CDR3 length equals 14 residues. Germline CDR1 is SNHLY and CDR2 is FYNNEI. V was pared by 6 bases and J by 2 bases, with 8 bases between. This CDR3 is CASSGQPYNSPLHF. The CDR3 region has the DNA TGTGCCAGCAGCGGACAGCCCTATAATTCACCCCTCCACTTT.